This TCR beta chain derives from a study of identical twins. This clonotype was counted many times. Its antigen remains unidentified. Germline values: CDR1 MDHEN, CDR2 SYDVKM. V was cut by 7 bases and J by 2 bases, with 6 bases left in between. This CDR3 region has 13 residues. TCRdb fed the 5' RACE reads into MiXCR, producing one record per CDR3 protein. The sample lists some 560,000 distinct CDR3 sequences, roughly 9.5% seen once, with roughly 3.2% in the top ten. Study-wide findings and caveats: Zero-insertion analyses were open to partial confounding by invariant MAIT and iNKT cells. Alpha sequences out of frame and shared by twins had excess low generation probability. Without tracking the same donors, conclusions rested on cross-sectional statistical analysis.

These same records also appear under a second study, on yellow fever vaccine responses in identical twins.

The TCR sequence derives from a woman between 18 and 29 years old in good health. The rearrangement uses TRBV28 and TRBJ2-6, with D perhaps TRBD1 or TRBD2 (5 bases each). The sample comprised PBMCs. The CDR3: CASMGAGANVLTF. The CDR3 region has the DNA TGTGCCAGCATGGGGGCTGGGGCCAACGTCCTGACTTTC.